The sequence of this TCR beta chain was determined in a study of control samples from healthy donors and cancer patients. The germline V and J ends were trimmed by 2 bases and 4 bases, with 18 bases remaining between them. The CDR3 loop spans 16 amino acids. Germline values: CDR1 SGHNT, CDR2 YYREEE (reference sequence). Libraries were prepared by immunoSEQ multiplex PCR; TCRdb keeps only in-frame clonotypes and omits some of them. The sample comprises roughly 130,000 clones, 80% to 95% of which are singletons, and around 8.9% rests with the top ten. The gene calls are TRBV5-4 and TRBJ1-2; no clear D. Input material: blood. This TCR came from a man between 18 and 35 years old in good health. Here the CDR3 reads CASSFFTPRVGYGYTF. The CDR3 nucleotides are TGTGCCAGCAGCTTCTTCACCCCAAGGGTCGGCTATGGCTACACCTTC. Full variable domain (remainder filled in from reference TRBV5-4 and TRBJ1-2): ETGVTQSPTHLIKTRGQQVTLRCSSQSGHNTVSWYQQALGQGPQFIFQYYREEENGRGNFPPRFSGLQFPNYSSELNVNALELDDSALYLCASSFFTPRVGYGYTFGSGTRLTVV.